One sample yielded the 7 T cell receptor beta chains listed below, sequenced in a study of blood T cell repertoires in COVID-19. The protocol was immunoSEQ multiplex PCR, while the TCRdb copy is restricted to in-frame clones and leaves out a portion. The sample shows roughly 81,000 clones, around 80% of them seen only once. Sequenced: peripheral blood. The origin of the receptors is a man in his 60s with acute or convalescent COVID-19.

The rearrangement joins TRBV28 to TRBJ2-5; 14 positions match TRBD2. The V gene end was trimmed by 7 bases and the J gene end by 5 bases; junction bases not matched to a gene: 9. The CDR3 contains 16 residues. Germline CDR1 is MDHEN and CDR2 is SYDVKM. CDR3 loop: CASTKTSGGAVETQYF. As DNA, the CDR3 is TGTGCCAGCACCAAGACTAGCGGGGGGGCGGTTGAGACCCAGTACTTC. The variable domain in full, completed from reference TRBV28 and TRBJ2-5, reads DVKVTQSSRYLVKRTGEKVFLECVQDMDHENMFWYRQDPGLGLRLIYFSYDVKMKEKGDIPEGYSVSREKKERFSLILESASTNQTSMYLCASTKTSGGAVETQYFGPGTRLLVL.

The V call is TRBV18, the J call TRBJ1-1, with 7 positions matching TRBD1. This CDR3 has 14 amino acids. Losses at the gene ends were 3 bases for V and 0 bases for J; bases not matched to a gene: 1. Germline values: CDR1 KGHSH, CDR2 LQKENI. In DNA, the CDR3 is TGTGCCAGCTCACCGGGACAGCTGAACACTGAAGCTTTCTTT. Translating it yields CASSPGQLNTEAFF.

The rearrangement uses TRBV2 and TRBJ2-7; TRBD2 matches 11 bases. This CDR3 region has 13 residues. The germline CDR1 and CDR2 sequences are SNHLY and FYNNEI. V was pared by 9 bases and J by 5 bases, with 6 bases of the junction left unmatched. The CDR3 DNA follows: TGTGCCAGAGGACTAGCGGGTACGAACGAGCAGTACTTC. This sequence encodes CARGLAGTNEQYF.

This chain connects TRBV6-8 to TRBJ1-1, with 9 bases identical to TRBD1. Germline assignment: CDR1 MNHGY and CDR2 SAAAGT. This CDR3 contains 17 residues. Trimming took 1 base from V and 0 from J; bases not matched to a gene: 6. The CDR3 coding sequence is TGTGCCAGCAGTTACTGCCGGGACAGGGATGTGAACACTGAAGCTTTCTTT. Its translation is CASSYCRDRDVNTEAFF.

The V and J genes are TRBV19 and TRBJ1-5, with D tentatively TRBD1 (5 bases). V was shortened by 10 bases and J by 6 bases, with 22 bases between the two germline ends. CDR1 is LNHDA, CDR2 SQIVND, per germline (reference sequence). This CDR3 spans 15 amino acids. The CDR3 here is CATRRGIRDPQPQHF. CDR3 in DNA: TGTGCCACACGGCGGGGGATCCGGGATCCTCAGCCCCAGCATTTT.

The rearrangement links TRBV24-1 to TRBJ2-1; 11 bases are shared with TRBD2. V was clipped by 3 bases and J by 6 bases; unmatched bases: 6. The CDR3 runs 16 residues. Germline V gives CDR1 KGHDR, CDR2 SFDVKD. CDR3 nucleotide sequence: TGTGCCACCAGTGATCATACTAGCGGGAGATTCAATGAGCAGTTCTTC. This sequence encodes CATSDHTSGRFNEQFF.

The V call is TRBV4-1, the J call TRBJ2-7, with 9 bases that match TRBD2. With V trimmed by 0 bases and J by 3 bases, 6 bases remained unmatched. The germline CDR1 and CDR2 sequences are MGHRA and YSYEKL. CDR3 length: 16 amino acids. CDR3 residues: CASSQEALAGSYEQYF. CDR3 bases: TGCGCCAGCAGCCAAGAAGCCCTAGCGGGAAGCTACGAGCAGTACTTC.